This entry features one TCR beta chain sequence. The data stem from a study of T cell responses to AZD1222 COVID-19 vaccine. TCRdb keeps only in-frame clones here, not all; method: immunoSEQ multiplex PCR. In the table there are more than 150,000 clones, about 89% of which are singletons. Germline V gene lookup returns CDR1 SGHNT and CDR2 YYREEE (reference sequence). CDR3 length: 15 residues. Trimming shortened V by 0 bases and J by 4 bases, and 11 bases separated the two germline ends. The chain combines TRBV5-4 with TRBJ2-1; D is undetermined. This TCR was sampled from an adult who received the AZD1222 COVID-19 vaccine. Source: peripheral blood, taken 28 days after the second AZD1222 dose. DNA for the CDR3: TGTGCCAGCAGCTTGGGGCCATCCTTTTACAATGAGCAGTTCTTC. This gives the protein CASSLGPSFYNEQFF.